This paragraph covers one TCR beta chain sequence. The target antigen is unknown. This sample stems from a study of Ad26.COV2.S vaccination and SARS-CoV-2 variants. General study findings and limits: Comparable non-spike TCR breadth was observed in vaccine and placebo recipients.

CDR3 length equals 15 residues. In germline, CDR1 is LGHNA, CDR2 YNFKEQ. V was pared by 4 bases and J by 1 base, with 12 bases between. Treatment meaning: over 15 received Ad26.COV2.S at low or high dose, single or two shots; several received placebo; per-sample allocation not given. Sampling was performed 63 days after the first vaccine or placebo injection. The donor was a Boston adult aged 18-55 years. Data came from immunoSEQ multiplex PCR; TCRdb stores just in-frame clones and leaves some out. The data show fewer than 800,000 clones, around 90% seen once. V is TRBV4-2 and J is TRBJ2-3, with D perhaps TRBD1 (6 bases). The receptor was derived from a person aged 18-65 years who received the Ad26.COV2.S COVID-19 vaccine or a placebo. This specimen was peripheral blood, taken in a trial of Ad26.COV2.S vaccine versus placebo. CDR3 loop: CASSPDRSGTDTQYF. The CDR3 DNA is TGTGCCAGCAGCCCGGACAGATCGGGCACAGATACGCAGTATTTT.